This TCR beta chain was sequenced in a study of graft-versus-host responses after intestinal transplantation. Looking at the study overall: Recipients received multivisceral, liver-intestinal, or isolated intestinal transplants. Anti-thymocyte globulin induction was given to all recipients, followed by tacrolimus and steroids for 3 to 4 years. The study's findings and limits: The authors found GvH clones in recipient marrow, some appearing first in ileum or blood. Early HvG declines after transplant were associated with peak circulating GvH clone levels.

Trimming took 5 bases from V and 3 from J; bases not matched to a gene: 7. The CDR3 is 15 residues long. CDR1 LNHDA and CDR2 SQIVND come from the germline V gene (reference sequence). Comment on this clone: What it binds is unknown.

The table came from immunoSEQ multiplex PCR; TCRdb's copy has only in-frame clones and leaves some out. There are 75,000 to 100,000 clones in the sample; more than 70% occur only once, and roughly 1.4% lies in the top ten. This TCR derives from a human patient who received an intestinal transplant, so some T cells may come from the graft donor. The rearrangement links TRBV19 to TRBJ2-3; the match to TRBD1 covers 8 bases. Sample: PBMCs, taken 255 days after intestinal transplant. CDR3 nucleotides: TGTGCCAGTAGTTTCGACAGGGGAGGAACAGATACGCAGTATTTT. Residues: CASSFDRGGTDTQYF.